A selection of T cell receptor beta chains follows, all from one sample in a study of blood T cell repertoires in COVID-19. TCRdb's table, derived via immunoSEQ multiplex PCR, lists solely in-frame clones and lacks some. The sample has around 390,000 clones, 80% to 90% seen once. The sample taken for sequencing was PBMCs or T cells enriched from blood (not recorded which). The receptors here all came from a woman aged 45-65 years who had recovered from COVID-19. Each CDR3 is given with its conserved first and last residue. D genes are given only for firm matches. Clone size is not always given. Where it is, it says once, few, many or a class for expanded clones.

j_gene: TRBJ2-4; v_gene: TRBV11-1; abundance: .; d_gene: .; len: 13; CDR3aa: CASSLAQKNIQYF; CDR3nt: TGTGCCAGCAGCTTAGCGCAGAAAAACATTCAGTACTTC
j_gene: TRBJ2-1; v_gene: TRBV7-2; abundance: .; d_gene: .; len: 13; CDR3aa: CASSLHEAERGFF; CDR3nt: TGTGCCAGCAGCTTACATGAAGCGGAACGGGGTTTCTTC
j_gene: TRBJ1-6; v_gene: TRBV15; abundance: .; d_gene: .; len: 16; CDR3aa: CATSRDFGGSNSPLHF; CDR3nt: TGTGCCACCAGCAGAGATTTCGGGGGAAGCAATTCACCCCTCCACTTT
j_gene: TRBJ1-1; v_gene: TRBV7-2; abundance: .; d_gene: .; len: 16; CDR3aa: CASSLPGGGYGTEAFF; CDR3nt: TGTGCCAGCAGCTTGCCGGGGGGGGGCTACGGCACTGAAGCTTTCTTT
j_gene: TRBJ1-1; v_gene: TRBV7-9; abundance: .; d_gene: .; len: 14; CDR3aa: CASSSRGMNTEAFF; CDR3nt: TGTGCCAGCAGCTCCAGGGGAATGAACACTGAAGCTTTCTTT
j_gene: TRBJ2-3; v_gene: TRBV18; abundance: .; d_gene: TRBD2; len: 16; CDR3aa: CASSPAIAGASDTQYF; CDR3nt: TGTGCCAGCTCTCCGGCCATAGCGGGGGCGTCAGATACGCAGTATTTT
j_gene: TRBJ1-1; v_gene: TRBV4-1; abundance: few; d_gene: .; len: 15; CDR3aa: CASSREAAEGTEAFF; CDR3nt: TGCGCCAGCAGCAGGGAGGCAGCGGAGGGCACTGAAGCTTTCTTT
j_gene: TRBJ2-7; v_gene: TRBV28; abundance: .; d_gene: TRBD2; len: 14; CDR3aa: CASRSSGGIYEQYF; CDR3nt: TGTGCCAGCAGATCGAGCGGGGGGATATACGAGCAGTACTTC
j_gene: TRBJ2-1; v_gene: TRBV7-2; abundance: .; d_gene: TRBD2; len: 14; CDR3aa: CASSLEASGGIGFF; CDR3nt: TGTGCCAGCAGCTTAGAGGCTAGCGGGGGGATTGGGTTCTTC
j_gene: TRBJ2-3; v_gene: TRBV2; abundance: .; d_gene: TRBD1; len: 14; CDR3aa: CASWQGQGTDTQYF; CDR3nt: TGTGCCTCGTGGCAGGGACAGGGAACAGATACGCAGTATTTT
j_gene: TRBJ2-7; v_gene: TRBV7-9; abundance: .; d_gene: .; len: 14; CDR3aa: CASSKTGTPYEQYF; CDR3nt: TGTGCCAGCAGCAAAACCGGGACACCCTACGAGCAGTACTTC
j_gene: TRBJ2-7; v_gene: TRBV6-2/TRBV6-3; abundance: .; d_gene: .; len: 17; CDR3aa: CASSYSSSRVGSYEQYF; CDR3nt: TGTGCCAGCAGTTACTCGAGTTCCCGGGTCGGCTCCTACGAGCAGTACTTC
j_gene: TRBJ1-1; v_gene: TRBV19; abundance: .; d_gene: TRBD1; len: 14; CDR3aa: CASSKGQAFTEAFF; CDR3nt: TGTGCCAGTAGTAAGGGACAGGCCTTCACTGAAGCTTTCTTT
j_gene: TRBJ1-6; v_gene: TRBV6-5; abundance: .; d_gene: .; len: 12; CDR3aa: CASSYTGTELHF; CDR3nt: TGTGCCAGCAGTTACACCGGGACTGAGCTCCACTTT
j_gene: TRBJ2-3; v_gene: TRBV7-2; abundance: .; d_gene: TRBD2; len: 16; CDR3aa: CASSTSPGGGADTQYF; CDR3nt: TGTGCCAGCAGCACATCCCCCGGCGGGGGGGCAGATACGCAGTATTTT
j_gene: TRBJ1-1; v_gene: TRBV3-1/TRBV3-2; abundance: .; d_gene: .; len: 12; CDR3aa: CASSQGRIMTFF; CDR3nt: TGTGCCAGCAGCCAAGGGAGAATTATGACTTTCTTT
j_gene: TRBJ1-5; v_gene: TRBV28; abundance: .; d_gene: TRBD1; len: 15; CDR3aa: CASRTTGGGNQPQHF; CDR3nt: TGTGCCAGCAGGACTACAGGGGGTGGCAATCAGCCCCAGCATTTT
j_gene: TRBJ2-3; v_gene: TRBV5-4; abundance: .; d_gene: TRBD2; len: 14; CDR3aa: CASSLGLASDTQYF; CDR3nt: TGTGCCAGCAGCTTGGGACTAGCGTCAGATACGCAGTATTTT
j_gene: TRBJ1-1; v_gene: TRBV28; abundance: .; d_gene: .; len: 15; CDR3aa: CASSSPTGLYPGAFF; CDR3nt: TGTGCCAGCAGTTCGCCGACAGGCCTCTATCCGGGAGCTTTCTTT
j_gene: TRBJ2-4; v_gene: TRBV5-1; abundance: few; d_gene: .; len: 13; CDR3aa: CASSLERGSIQYF; CDR3nt: TGCGCCAGCAGCTTGGAACGGGGGAGCATTCAGTACTTC
j_gene: TRBJ1-1; v_gene: TRBV9; abundance: .; d_gene: .; len: 14; CDR3aa: CASSPGGGRTEAFF; CDR3nt: TGTGCCAGCAGCCCCGGGGGAGGGAGGACTGAAGCTTTCTTT
j_gene: TRBJ2-7; v_gene: TRBV7-6; abundance: .; d_gene: TRBD2; len: 16; CDR3aa: CASSPLAGGPFGEQYF; CDR3nt: TGTGCCAGCAGCCCTCTAGCGGGGGGGCCCTTTGGCGAGCAGTACTTC
j_gene: TRBJ2-7; v_gene: TRBV18; abundance: .; d_gene: .; len: 14; CDR3aa: CASSPAFSSYEQYF; CDR3nt: TGTGCCAGCTCACCAGCGTTTTCTTCCTACGAGCAGTACTTC
j_gene: TRBJ1-2; v_gene: TRBV2; abundance: .; d_gene: .; len: 12; CDR3aa: CASSNWAYGYTF; CDR3nt: TGTGCCAGCAGTAACTGGGCCTATGGCTACACCTTC
j_gene: TRBJ1-2; v_gene: TRBV7-2; abundance: .; d_gene: TRBD1; len: 13; CDR3aa: CASSLTGVLGYTF; CDR3nt: TGTGCCAGCAGCTTGACAGGGGTGCTTGGCTACACCTTC
j_gene: TRBJ1-5; v_gene: TRBV6-5; abundance: .; d_gene: TRBD1; len: 13; CDR3aa: CASRVDRNQPQHF; CDR3nt: TGTGCCAGCAGGGTGGACAGGAATCAGCCCCAGCATTTT
j_gene: TRBJ1-1; v_gene: TRBV25-1; abundance: .; d_gene: .; len: 16; CDR3aa: CASSESSSTARTEAFF; CDR3nt: TGTGCCAGCAGTGAATCTTCGTCGACAGCAAGGACTGAAGCTTTCTTT
j_gene: TRBJ1-1; v_gene: TRBV18; abundance: .; d_gene: .; len: 13; CDR3aa: CASSEGGSTEAFF; CDR3nt: TGTGCCAGCTCGGAGGGAGGGAGTACTGAAGCTTTCTTT